Included here is one TCR beta chain sequence, with context. The table came from immunoSEQ multiplex PCR; TCRdb's copy has only in-frame clones and leaves some out. This sample has about 320,000 clones, with 87% found just once. V lost 3 bases, J lost 0 bases, and 11 bases lay in between. This CDR3 comprises 15 residues. Germline V lookup: CDR1 MGHRA, CDR2 YSYEKL. This entry comes from a study of shared clonotypes between healthy human individuals. Input material: memory CD8+ T cells sorted from blood. Subset specified: CD45RO+ cells pooled with CCR7-negative TemRA cells. This chain joins TRBV4-1 and TRBJ1-1; D is unresolved. The TCR sequence derives from a young man in good health. The CDR3 region has the DNA TGCGCCAGCAGCCACGGTGAGTTGATGAACACTGAAGCTTTCTTT. This sequence encodes CASSHGELMNTEAFF.